The clone carrying this T cell receptor beta chain has only one observation. Its matching antigen is unknown. Thymic material originated from resections removed in the course of corrective heart surgery. Germline V gene data show CDR1 as MGHRA and CDR2 as YSYEKL. The V and J ends lost 6 bases and 3 bases, in that order; junction bases with no gene match: 5. The CDR3 has 14 amino acids. Sequencing was performed with immunoSEQ multiplex PCR; in TCRdb, only in-frame clones are kept and a portion is missing. The repertoire holds 78,000 or so clones, with around 96% as singletons. This sample was included in a study of human thymus T cells. The study's findings and limits: Related research reported highly overlapping thymic repertoires among unrelated individuals.

The sequenced sample was thymus tissue. The TCR sequence derives from a boy under two years old with a congenital heart defect but otherwise immunologically healthy. The V gene is TRBV4-1, the J gene TRBJ1-3; 7 bases agree with TRBD1. DNA for the CDR3: TGCGCCAGCAGAACAGGGGATGTTGGAAACACCATATATTTT. This sequence encodes CASRTGDVGNTIYF.